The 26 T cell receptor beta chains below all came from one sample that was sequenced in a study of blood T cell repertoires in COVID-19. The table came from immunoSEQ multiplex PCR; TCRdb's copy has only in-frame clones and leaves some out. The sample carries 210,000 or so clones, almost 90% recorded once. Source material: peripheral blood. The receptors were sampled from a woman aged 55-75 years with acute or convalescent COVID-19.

The CDR3 sequence is CASSPRQSTNYGYTF. Here the CDR3 DNA reads TGTGCCAGTAGTCCTCGACAGTCGACTAACTATGGCTACACCTTC. This chain connects TRBV19 to TRBJ1-2; TRBD1 is a possible D gene (5 bases). The CDR3 spans 15 residues. In germline, CDR1 is LNHDA, CDR2 SQIVND (reference sequence). Deletions cut 5 bases from V and 0 bases from J, with 13 bases between.

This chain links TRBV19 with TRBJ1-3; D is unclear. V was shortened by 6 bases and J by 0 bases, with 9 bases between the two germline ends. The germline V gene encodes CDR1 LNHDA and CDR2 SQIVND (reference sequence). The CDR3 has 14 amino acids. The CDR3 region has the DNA TGTGCCAGTAGCAGACTATTCTCTGGAAACACCATATATTTT. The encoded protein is CASSRLFSGNTIYF.

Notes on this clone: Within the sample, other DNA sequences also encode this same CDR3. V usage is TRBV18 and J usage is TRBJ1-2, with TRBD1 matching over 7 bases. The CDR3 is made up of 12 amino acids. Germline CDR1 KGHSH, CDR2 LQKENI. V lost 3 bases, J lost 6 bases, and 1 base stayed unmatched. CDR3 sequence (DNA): TGTGCCAGCTCACCTACAGGGGATGGCTACACCTTC. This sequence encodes CASSPTGDGYTF.

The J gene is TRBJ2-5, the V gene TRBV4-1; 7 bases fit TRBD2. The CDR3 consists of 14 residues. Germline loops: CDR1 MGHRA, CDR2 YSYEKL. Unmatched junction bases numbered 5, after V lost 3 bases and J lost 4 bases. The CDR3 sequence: CASSQTSMAETQYF. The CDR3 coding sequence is TGCGCCAGCAGCCAGACTAGCATGGCAGAGACCCAGTACTTC.

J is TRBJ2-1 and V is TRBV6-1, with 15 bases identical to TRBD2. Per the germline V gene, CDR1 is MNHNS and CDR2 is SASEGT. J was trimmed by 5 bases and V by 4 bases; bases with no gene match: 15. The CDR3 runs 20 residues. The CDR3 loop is CASSGGLAGGLYFAHNEQFF. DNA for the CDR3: TGTGCCAGCAGTGGGGGACTAGCGGGAGGATTGTACTTTGCCCACAATGAGCAGTTCTTC.

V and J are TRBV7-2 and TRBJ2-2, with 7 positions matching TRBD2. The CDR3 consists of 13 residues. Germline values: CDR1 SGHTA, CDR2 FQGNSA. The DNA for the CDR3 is TGTGCTGGGGGGGACCCGAACACCGGGGAGCTGTTTTTT. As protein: CAGGDPNTGELFF.

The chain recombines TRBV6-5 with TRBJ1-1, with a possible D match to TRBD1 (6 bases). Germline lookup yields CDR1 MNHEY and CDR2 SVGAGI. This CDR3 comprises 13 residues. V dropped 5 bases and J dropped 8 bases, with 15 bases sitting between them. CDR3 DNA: TGTGCCAGCAGTCTAAAGCCCGGGACAGAAGCTTTCTTT. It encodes CASSLKPGTEAFF.

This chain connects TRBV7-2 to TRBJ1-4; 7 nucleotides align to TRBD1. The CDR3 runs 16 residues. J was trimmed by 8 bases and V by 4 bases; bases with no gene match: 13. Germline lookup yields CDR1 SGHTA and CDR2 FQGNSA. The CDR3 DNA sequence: TGTGCCAGCAGCTCTCGGCCAGGGGGATTAGGGGAAAAACTGTTTTTT. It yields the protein CASSSRPGGLGEKLFF.

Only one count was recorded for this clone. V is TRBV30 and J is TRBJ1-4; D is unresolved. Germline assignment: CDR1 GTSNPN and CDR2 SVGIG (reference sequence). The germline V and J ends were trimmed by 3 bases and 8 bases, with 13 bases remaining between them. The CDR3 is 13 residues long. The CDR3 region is CAWRPGGWEKLFF. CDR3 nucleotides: TGTGCCTGGAGACCAGGTGGCTGGGAAAAACTGTTTTTT.

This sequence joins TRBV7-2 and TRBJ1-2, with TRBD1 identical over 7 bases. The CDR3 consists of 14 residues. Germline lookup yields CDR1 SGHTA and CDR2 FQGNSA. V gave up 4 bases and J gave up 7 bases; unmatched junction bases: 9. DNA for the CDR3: TGTGCCAGCAGCTCGACAGGGTCGGCGGTTGGCTACACCTTC. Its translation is CASSSTGSAVGYTF.

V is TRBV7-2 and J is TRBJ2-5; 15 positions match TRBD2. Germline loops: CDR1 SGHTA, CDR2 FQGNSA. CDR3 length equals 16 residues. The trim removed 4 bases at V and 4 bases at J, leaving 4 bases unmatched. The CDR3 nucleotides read TGTGCCAGCAGCTCGAGGACTAGCGGGAGGGTAGAGACCCAGTACTTC. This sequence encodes CASSSRTSGRVETQYF.

The CDR3 loop is CASSENGGIGRTQYF. The CDR3 region has the DNA TGTGCCAGCAGTGAGAACGGGGGGATAGGGAGGACCCAGTACTTC. V usage is TRBV6-1 and J usage is TRBJ2-5; 7 bases fit TRBD2. This CDR3 is built from 15 residues. The V gene's germline CDR1 is MNHNS and CDR2 SASEGT. V was clipped by 3 bases and J by 7 bases; unmatched bases: 11.

As DNA, the CDR3 is TGTGCCAGTAGGATTGGGAGCTCCTACAATGAGCAGTTCTTC. This sequence encodes CASRIGSSYNEQFF. This sequence joins TRBV19 and TRBJ2-1, with TRBD2 as a possible D gene (5 bases). Trimming shortened V by 6 bases and J by 0 bases, and 9 bases separated the two germline ends. This CDR3 is built from 14 residues. Germline V gene lookup returns CDR1 LNHDA and CDR2 SQIVND (reference sequence).

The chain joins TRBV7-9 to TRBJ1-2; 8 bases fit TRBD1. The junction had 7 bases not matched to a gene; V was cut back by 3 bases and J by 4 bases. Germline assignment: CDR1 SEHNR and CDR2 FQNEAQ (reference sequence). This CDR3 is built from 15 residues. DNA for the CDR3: TGTGCCAGCAGCTTCACAGGGGGACTCAGCTATGGCTACACCTTC. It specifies CASSFTGGLSYGYTF.

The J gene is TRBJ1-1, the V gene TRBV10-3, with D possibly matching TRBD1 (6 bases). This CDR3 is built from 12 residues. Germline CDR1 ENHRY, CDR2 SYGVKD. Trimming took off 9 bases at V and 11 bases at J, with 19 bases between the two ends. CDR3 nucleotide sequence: TGTGCCATGCGACCCGACTCAGGGGAGGCTTTCTTT. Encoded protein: CAMRPDSGEAFF.

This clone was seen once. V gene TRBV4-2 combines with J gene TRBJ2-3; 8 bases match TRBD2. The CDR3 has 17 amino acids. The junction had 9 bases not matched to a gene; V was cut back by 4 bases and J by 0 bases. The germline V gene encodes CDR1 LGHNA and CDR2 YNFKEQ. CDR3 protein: CASSRGVGLASTDTQYF. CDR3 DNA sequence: TGTGCCAGCAGCCGGGGAGTTGGACTAGCTAGCACAGATACGCAGTATTTT.

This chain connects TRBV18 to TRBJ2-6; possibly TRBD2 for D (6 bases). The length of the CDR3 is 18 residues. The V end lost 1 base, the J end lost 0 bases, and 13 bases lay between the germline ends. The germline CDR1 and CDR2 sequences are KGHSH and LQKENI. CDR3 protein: CASSPRNGSSSGANVLTF. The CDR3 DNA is TGTGCCAGCTCACCACGGAACGGGAGCAGCTCTGGGGCCAACGTCCTGACTTTC.

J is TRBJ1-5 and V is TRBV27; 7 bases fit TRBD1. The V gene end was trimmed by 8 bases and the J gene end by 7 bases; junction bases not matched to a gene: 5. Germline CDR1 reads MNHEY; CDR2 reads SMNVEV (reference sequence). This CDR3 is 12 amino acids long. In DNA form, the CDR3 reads TGTGCCAGCGGCGAGGGGGCCCAGCCCCAGCATTTT. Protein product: CASGEGAQPQHF.

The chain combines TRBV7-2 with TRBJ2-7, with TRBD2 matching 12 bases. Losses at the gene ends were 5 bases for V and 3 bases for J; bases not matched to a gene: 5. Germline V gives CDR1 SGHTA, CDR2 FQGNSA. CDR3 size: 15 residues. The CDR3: CASSLRTSGIYEQYF. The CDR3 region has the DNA TGTGCCAGCAGCCTTAGGACTAGCGGGATCTACGAGCAGTACTTC.

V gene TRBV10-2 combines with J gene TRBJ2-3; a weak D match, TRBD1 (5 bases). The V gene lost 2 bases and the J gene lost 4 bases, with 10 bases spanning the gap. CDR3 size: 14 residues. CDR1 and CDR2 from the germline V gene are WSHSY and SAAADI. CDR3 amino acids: CASSETLGADTQYF. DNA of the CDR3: TGCGCCAGCAGTGAGACGTTAGGGGCAGATACGCAGTATTTT.

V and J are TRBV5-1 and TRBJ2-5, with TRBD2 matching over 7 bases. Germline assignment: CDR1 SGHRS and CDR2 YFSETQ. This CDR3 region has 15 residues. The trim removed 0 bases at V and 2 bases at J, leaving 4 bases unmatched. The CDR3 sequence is CASSLVTSVQETQYF. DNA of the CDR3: TGCGCCAGCAGCTTGGTTACTAGCGTGCAAGAGACCCAGTACTTC.

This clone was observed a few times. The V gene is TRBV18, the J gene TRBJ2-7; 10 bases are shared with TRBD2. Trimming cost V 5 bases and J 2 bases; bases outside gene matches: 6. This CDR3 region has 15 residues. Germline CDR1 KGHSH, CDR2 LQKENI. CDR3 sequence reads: CASSDVSGGPYEQYF. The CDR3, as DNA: TGTGCCAGCTCAGATGTTAGCGGGGGGCCCTACGAGCAGTACTTC.

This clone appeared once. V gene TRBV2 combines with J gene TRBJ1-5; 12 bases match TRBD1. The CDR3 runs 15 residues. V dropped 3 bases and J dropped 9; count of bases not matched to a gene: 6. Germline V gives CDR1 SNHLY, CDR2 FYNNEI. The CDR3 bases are TGTGCCAGCAGTGAGGGGACAGGGGGCTTTTTGCCCCAGCATTTT. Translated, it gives CASSEGTGGFLPQHF.

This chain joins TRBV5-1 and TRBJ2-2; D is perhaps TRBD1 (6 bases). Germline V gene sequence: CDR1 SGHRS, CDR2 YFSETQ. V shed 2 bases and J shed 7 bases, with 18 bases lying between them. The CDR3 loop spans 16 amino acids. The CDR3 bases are TGCGCCAGCAGCTTATACGTACAGGGCGGAGGCGGGGAGCTGTTTTTT. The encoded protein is CASSLYVQGGGGELFF.

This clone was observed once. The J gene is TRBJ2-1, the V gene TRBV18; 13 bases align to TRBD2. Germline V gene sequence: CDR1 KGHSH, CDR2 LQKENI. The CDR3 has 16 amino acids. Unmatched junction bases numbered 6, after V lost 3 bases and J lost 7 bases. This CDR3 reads CASSPWTSGGRNEQFF. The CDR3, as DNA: TGTGCCAGCTCACCCTGGACTAGCGGGGGACGTAATGAGCAGTTCTTC.

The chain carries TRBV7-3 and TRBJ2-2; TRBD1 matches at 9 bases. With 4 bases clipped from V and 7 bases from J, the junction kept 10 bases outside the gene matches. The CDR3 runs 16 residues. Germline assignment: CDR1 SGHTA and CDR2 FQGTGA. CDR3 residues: CASSSGPGTGIGELFF. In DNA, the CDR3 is TGTGCCAGCAGCTCCGGACCGGGGACAGGGATCGGGGAGCTGTTTTTT.